This T cell receptor (beta chain) was captured by sequencing in a study of graft-versus-host responses after intestinal transplantation. Overall study: Those transplanted obtained multivisceral, liver-intestinal, or isolated intestinal grafts.

TCRdb's table, derived via immunoSEQ multiplex PCR, lists solely in-frame clones and lacks some. Of tens of thousands of clones in the sample, 70% to 90% were seen once. In regard to this clone: Its antigen is still unknown.

Overall study findings and caveats: GvH clones appeared in recipient marrow, some first in ileum or blood.

The sample here was PBMCs, taken 26 days after transplant. This receptor was identified in a human patient who received an intestinal transplant, so some T cells may come from the graft donor.

The CDR3 bases are TGTGCCACCCCTACCGGGACAGGGGAGCGGTATAATTCACCCCTCCACTTT. This codes for CATPTGTGERYNSPLHF. The rearrangement joins TRBV11-1 to TRBJ1-6, with 10 bases aligning to TRBD1. The trim removed 10 bases at V and 4 bases at J, leaving 13 bases unmatched. The length of the CDR3 is 17 residues. Germline CDR1 is SGHAT and CDR2 is FQDESV (reference sequence). Full variable domain (outside the CDR3, taken from reference TRBV11-1 and TRBJ1-6): EAEVAQSPRYKITEKSQAVAFWCDPISGHATLYWYRQILGQGPELLVQFQDESVVDDSQLPKDRFSAERLKGVDSTLKIQPAELGDSAMYLCATPTGTGERYNSPLHFGNGTRLTVT.